This TCR beta chain came from a study of blood T cell repertoires in COVID-19. Study details: Donors in the United States, Italy and Spain gave samples during acute or convalescent COVID-19.

V lost 4 bases and J lost 2, with 5 bases in between. Germline V gives CDR1 MDHEN, CDR2 SYDVKM. This CDR3 spans 12 amino acids. How the authors handled the data: From reference gene primer amplification, estimates of nucleated cell counts were derived. The repertoire was sequenced with immunoSEQ multiplex PCR; TCRdb's copy has only in-frame clones and lacks some. V and J calls and clone size are those listed in that table; D and trimming were worked out from the DNA. The sample includes some 47,000 clones, roughly nine tenths seen only once; the top ten take approximately 4.9%. The sequence was collected from a man in his 70s with acute or convalescent COVID-19. The sample comprised peripheral blood. The chain has TRBV28 and TRBJ1-1; the D is unclear. The CDR3 DNA reads TGTGCCAGCAGTTCCCAAAACACTGAAGCTTTCTTT. It is translated as CASSSQNTEAFF.